The rows below give T cell receptor beta chains drawn from one sample of a study of shared clonotypes between healthy human individuals. The table came from immunoSEQ multiplex PCR; TCRdb's copy has only in-frame clones and leaves some out. The data show about 2.3 million clones, with 85% to 95% seen just once and approximately 0.41% held by the top ten. The sequenced sample was naive CD4+ T cells from PBMCs. These receptors were obtained from a young man in good health. Some clones in this sample may be carry-over from other donors' samples. CDR3s leave out the opening cysteine and the closing phenylalanine or tryptophan. Each record gives: CDR3 protein, V gene.

CDR3: ASSLWGTGRTEAF
V: TRBV28

CDR3: ASIGGGNQPQH
V: TRBV28

CDR3: ASSPGTGGFYEQY
V: TRBV5-6

CDR3: ASSEYTSGSKNEQF
V: TRBV25-1

CDR3: ATSREGEAF
V: TRBV15

CDR3: ASSIHRGKEAF
V: TRBV5-1

CDR3: AISESRQGYSNQPQH
V: TRBV10-3

CDR3: ASRDAGGERNEQY
V: TRBV6-6

CDR3: ASSSAGQETQY
V: TRBV5-1

CDR3: ASSETARENTEAF
V: TRBV5-1

CDR3: ASSGKRADTQY
V: TRBV7-9

CDR3: AISKGQGQETQY
V: TRBV10-3

CDR3: ASLLQGGSEAF
V: TRBV6-1

CDR3: ASSFPAAGDPTEQY
V: TRBV5-4

CDR3: ASSYGAGGADTQY
V: TRBV6-5

CDR3: ASSDGGRALETQY
V: TRBV2

CDR3: ASTSVIGANQPQH
V: TRBV19

CDR3: ASSAGTGRGNTEAF
V: TRBV2

CDR3: ASSGGVVGAF
V: TRBV28

CDR3: ASGQAGGPGELF
V: TRBV6-1

CDR3: ASSGDRGTEAF
V: TRBV2

CDR3: ASSPASSGAGGYT
V: TRBV18

CDR3: ASSLAGTYEQY
V: TRBV7-2

CDR3: AWEAGPVETQY
V: TRBV30

CDR3: ASSAPRAQPYEQY
V: TRBV28

CDR3: ASSYTGPPYGYT
V: TRBV28

CDR3: ASSSGTGTYNEQF
V: TRBV28

CDR3: ASSLVGGREAF
V: TRBV7-3

CDR3: ASRDEGNYGYT
V: TRBV4-2

CDR3: ASRPRQGAGANVLT
V: TRBV6-4

CDR3: ASSRTGLAGPVAEQF
V: TRBV5-8

CDR3: ASSRKTNSGANVLT
V: TRBV9

CDR3: ASSLHRAGANVLT
V: TRBV5-5

CDR3: ASGRPGGLNTEAF
V: TRBV28

CDR3: ASSSGNYGYT
V: TRBV28

CDR3: ASSPYEERADSYEQY
V: TRBV28

CDR3: ASSLRGQGTEAF
V: TRBV5-6

CDR3: AWSPAAGYGYT
V: TRBV30

CDR3: ASSPPGVPGGYT
V: TRBV6-5

CDR3: ASSSSGETQY
V: TRBV28

CDR3: ASSLGGEQF
V: TRBV7-9

CDR3: ASSGATEAF
V: TRBV2

CDR3: ASKGLATTDTQY
V: TRBV10-2

CDR3: ASSPQGANYGYT
V: TRBV6-6

CDR3: ASSVGAALSTDTQY
V: TRBV9